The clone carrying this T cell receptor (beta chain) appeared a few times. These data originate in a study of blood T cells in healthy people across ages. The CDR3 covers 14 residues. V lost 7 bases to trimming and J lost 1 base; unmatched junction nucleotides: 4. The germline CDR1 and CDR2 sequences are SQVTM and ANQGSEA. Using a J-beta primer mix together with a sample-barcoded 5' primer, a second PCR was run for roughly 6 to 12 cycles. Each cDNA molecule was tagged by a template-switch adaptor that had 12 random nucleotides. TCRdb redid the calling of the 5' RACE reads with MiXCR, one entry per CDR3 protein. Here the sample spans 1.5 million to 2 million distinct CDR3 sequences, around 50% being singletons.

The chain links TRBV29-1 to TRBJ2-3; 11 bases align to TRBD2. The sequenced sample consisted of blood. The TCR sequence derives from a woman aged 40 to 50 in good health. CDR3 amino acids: CSETSGAGTDTQYF. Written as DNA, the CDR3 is TGCAGCGAGACTAGCGGGGCAGGCACAGATACGCAGTATTTT.